The source of this TCR beta chain is a study of cytomegalovirus exposure and HLA in healthy donors (dated by TCRdb to 2016 to 2017). As for the study more broadly: An earlier analysis of approximately 640 of the donors reported roughly 270 Gb of sequence data and more than 90 million unique TCR beta sequences from around 200 million T cells. An early release that covered around 590 HLA-typed donors contained around 300 gigabases of sequencing data and tens of millions of unique TCR sequences. Among the approximately 430 genotyped donors, approximately 81% belonged to the genetic ancestry cluster associated with self-reported Caucasian donors. The study was designed to test whether signatures of past pathogen exposure could be identified by cataloging public T cell receptors. The study profiled the T cell repertoires of under 700 subjects by immunosequencing and related them to cytomegalovirus serostatus. Along with the roughly 700-subject first cohort, a separate validation cohort of approximately 110 different subjects was used. To predict cytomegalovirus infection status, the study combined high-throughput TCR immunosequencing, statistical association of individual TCRs with disease status, and machine learning. To study patterns of TCR occurrence, a later analysis re-analyzed previously published TCR beta repertoires from 500 to 850 donors and added high-resolution HLA genotyping. Rather than drawing on any new phenotypic data, the later analysis identified candidate immune exposures from TCR beta sequences and the way those sequences occurred across donors. To decide whether each TCR beta V gene segment behaved as functional or pseudogenic, an earlier analysis of fewer than 750 of the donors relied on high-throughput TCR beta sequencing. Alongside the repertoire data, information on donor age, sex, ethnicity and CMV serostatus was compiled. In a later genetic analysis, genome-wide SNP genotypes for about three fifths of the roughly 670 donors were used, and that subset was treated as a discovery cohort. Every discovery cohort repertoire had been produced on one sequencing platform. HLA typing covered class I and class II loci at four-digit resolution. The number of typed donors differed by locus: about 620-640 for A, B, C, DRB1 and DQB1; some 500 for DQA1; over 600 for DPA1; and about 450 for DPB1. About five DR-DQ haplotypes were treated as single units for association and clustering because of strong linkage in the cohort. Across 300 to 500 genotyped donors of the cohort, an average of roughly 250,000 unique TCR beta nucleotide sequences per donor were sequenced, and roughly a sixth of those sequences were non-productive. General findings and caveats noted by the study authors: Strong co-occurrence of HLA alleles, especially DR and DQ, made assigning TCR associations to individual alleles difficult. A later genetic analysis associated a missense DCLRE1C variant with V-gene and J-gene trimming of TCR beta chains, and an independent cohort replicated the association. A further reported finding was that TCR beta sequences accurately predicted the HLA-A and HLA-B alleles for most subjects in the first cohort. Immune exposure information for the cohort was limited to CMV serostatus. The earlier analysis of 587 of the donors excluded around 17 rarely observed V segments, including chromosome 9 orphons, because counts were too low. An earlier analysis of around 600 of the donors showed that most TCR beta V segments appeared in productive rearrangements either about 87% or about 30% of the time, which broadly matched IMGT annotations. Compared with the roughly 700-donor mean, donors in an Asian-associated ancestry cluster had fewer N-insertions in productive TCRs, according to a later genetic analysis. Cytomegalovirus status was reported to be diagnosed by the classifier with high specificity and sensitivity in both the original and validation cohorts. Presence/absence analyses assumed roughly uniform sequencing depth across donors, an assumption that may not hold. This cohort had only TCR beta chains sequenced, and the lack of alpha or paired-chain data limited which features could be detected. The sequencing pipeline was judged likely to have produced a cluster of highly shared sequence variants as a technical artifact. The study listed 164 TCR beta chains as associated with cytomegalovirus. Most TCR sequences were observed very rarely across donors, whereas some public TCRs were present in many individuals. A later analysis found that HLA-associated TCR beta chains were more clonally expanded and had lower generation probabilities than equally common non-associated chains. According to a later analysis, most CMV-associated TCR beta chains appeared to be HLA-restricted, and the HLA associations seemed to be driven largely by CMV exposure. Because HLA typing was missing for some donors at each locus, association tests included only the typed subset. According to the authors, the approach could potentially be generalized to other disease states and immunological phenotypes. Correlated functional status among segregating V segments might be attributable to linkage disequilibrium, but an unknown experimental factor could not be ruled out. In vitro tests confirmed that a few of the cytomegalovirus-associated TCR beta chains recognize cytomegalovirus antigens. According to a later analysis, TCR association rates differed among HLA loci, with DRB1 alleles showing the most associated TCRs and HLA-C alleles showing the fewest. Several of the top co-occurrence clusters appeared to be linked to parvovirus B19, influenza, CMV and Epstein-Barr virus, according to a later analysis. At a false discovery rate of 0.05, a later analysis linked roughly 17,000 TCR beta sequences to specific HLA alleles.

This clone was counted between two and nine times. What antigen it recognizes has not been identified. Per-base qualities were not stored, and no clone one base away is much larger. The protocol used for the library was the immunoSEQ multiplex PCR assay. The multiplex PCR relied on a mix of 60 forward primers for TCR Vbeta segments and 13 reverse primers for TCR Jbeta segments. The CDR3 region of rearranged TCR beta genes was amplified from genomic DNA by a multiplex PCR assay. Amplified TCR beta libraries were sequenced as 87-base-pair reads on the Illumina HiSeq System. As for the original processing: A later analysis counted approximately 84 million unique TCR beta chains across the 690 or so repertoires, and 9 million to 14 million of these chains were shared by at least two donors. Raw reads were error-corrected and collapsed into unique sequences with a nearest-neighbor algorithm that merged closely related sequences to remove PCR and sequencing errors. CDR3 sequences were aligned to IMGT reference sequences to assign V, D and J gene segments. For a sequence to be retained, a match of at least six nucleotides to both a V gene segment and a J gene segment was required. Rearrangements were classified as productive when the CDR3 lacked stop codons and remained in frame with V and J, and all other rearrangements were classified as non-productive. Following IMGT convention, CDR3 was defined as the stretch from the second conserved V-encoded cysteine up to the conserved J-encoded phenylalanine. The earlier analysis of 500 to 650 of the donors excluded any sequence lacking an unambiguous match to a single V gene segment. In an earlier analysis of about 590 of the donors, a V segment was called functional when productive rearrangements were above 56.7%, and segregating when the standard deviation between donors exceeded 5%. A statistical classification framework was built to diagnose cytomegalovirus status from the catalog of TCR beta chain sequences. In a later analysis, V and J genes were assigned by comparing TCR nucleotide sequences against IMGT/GENE-DB human TR gene sequences. In a later analysis, CDR3 sequences and most-parsimonious VDJ recombination scenarios were assigned using the TCRdist pipeline. In a later analysis, each TCR beta chain was defined by its CDR3 amino acid sequence together with its V-gene family, and reads without a unique V-gene family were excluded. To address suspected cross-contamination and a sequencing artifact, a later analysis removed roughly 580 highly shared, low-generation-probability nucleotide sequences. In a later analysis, a clonal expansion index was calculated for each public chain from normalized within-repertoire ranks of inferred template counts. In a later analysis, generation probabilities were computed with a VDJ recombination model fitted to out-of-frame rearrangements, and the resulting probabilities were checked against IGoR. In a later analysis, hypergeometric tests were used to score TCR-TCR, TCR-HLA and TCR-CMV co-occurrence, with a repertoire-size bias correction applied to TCR pairs. To estimate false discovery rates, a later analysis permuted the HLA or CMV assignments 20 times. In a later analysis, co-occurring TCRs were grouped with DBSCAN, and TCRdist sequence similarity was added when clustering was performed within HLA-allele-positive subsets. Repertoires with fewer than 30,000 or more than 120,000 public chains, plus five repertoires with anomalous nucleotide sharing, were excluded from co-occurrence clustering. As stored in TCRdb, this immuneACCESS dataset retains in-frame rearrangements with V and J assigned. A fraction of the clones does not appear; measured against another copy, unresolved V genes explain less than half of the discrepancy, and the remainder lacks a known reason. V and J calls plus clone size are reproduced from that table; the DNA served to infer D and trimming. This sample has 90,000 to 150,000 clones in its table, and over 8.5% of those were observed once. Around 6% of the sample belongs to the ten largest clones.

In total, over 600 healthy bone marrow donors made up the cohort. Cohort members were all nominally healthy when sampled, although unrecorded immune exposures were likely present. The donor was CMV seropositive and belonged to the group of a few hundred seropositive cohort members. A peripheral blood sample was provided by each donor, and peripheral blood mononuclear cells were used for TCR beta sequencing. The Qiagen DNeasy Blood Extraction Kit was used to extract genomic DNA from the blood cell samples. Sequencing used PBMCs. The TCR originated in a woman between 40 and 55 years old in good health and CMV-seropositive.

The bases read TGTGCCAGCAGCGAACGGGGGAGCTACAATGAGCAGTTCTTC. Translated, it gives CASSERGSYNEQFF. This chain is built from TRBV9 and TRBJ2-1; TRBD2 is perhaps the D gene, given 6 matching bases. V loses 3 bases, J loses 3 bases, and the germline ends lie 10 bases apart. CDR1 and CDR2 (SGDLS, YYNGEE) derive from the germline V gene. From cysteine to phenylalanine, the CDR3 is 14 amino acids long. The CDR3 DNA has 42 bases and is translated from base 1.